A single T cell receptor (beta chain) is shown here with its context. Its specificity is not known. Both 60 Vbeta primers and 13 Jbeta primers went into the PCR. The table came from immunoSEQ multiplex PCR; TCRdb's copy has only in-frame clones and leaves some out. This specimen shows 80,000 to 95,000 clones; the ten leading clones hold around 1.1%. V lost 7 bases and J lost 1; bases outside the gene matches: 5. The CDR3 is made up of 15 amino acids. Germline V gives CDR1 LNHDA, CDR2 SQIVND (reference sequence). The data were taken from a study of cytomegalovirus exposure and HLA in healthy donors. Study-level points and caveats: The authors confirmed in vitro that three CMV-associated chains were specific for CMV antigens. Presence/absence comparisons presumed near-even sequencing depth among donors. Previously analyzed data showed that most TCR beta V segments were productive at a frequency of about 90% or about 30%. Despite most TCR sequences being rare, some public TCRs occurred in many donors.

Sequencing used PBMCs. This TCR came from a woman in her 30s in good health and CMV-seronegative. The J gene is TRBJ1-5, the V gene TRBV19, with 9 bases lining up with TRBD1. The CDR3 DNA reads TGTGCCAGTACCCTGGACAGGGGAAGCAATCAGCCCCAGCATTTT. This codes for CASTLDRGSNQPQHF.